The entry below gives a single T cell receptor (beta chain) sequence along with its context. This entry belongs to a study of blood T cell repertoires in COVID-19. In the study overall: Sources were T cells, B-cell-depleted T cells, or PBMCs; the material itself was cDNA or gDNA.

J gave up 8 bases and V 7 bases, and 10 bases lay outside the gene matches. Germline values: CDR1 LNHDA, CDR2 SQIVND (reference sequence). CDR3 size: 14 residues. As handled by the study authors: Cell counts per sample came from amplifying reference gene primers. Assay used: immunoSEQ multiplex PCR; TCRdb lists only in-frame clones, some missing. Clonal size and the V and J genes are those of that table, whereas D and trimming came from the DNA. The table lists more than 200,000 clones, 65% to 90% of them singletons, with approximately 5% in the top ten. Sequencing input: peripheral blood. The chain is built from TRBV19 and TRBJ1-4, with TRBD1 matching 7 bases. The sequence came from a woman of 80 years or more with active or convalescent COVID-19. DNA of the CDR3: TGTGCCAGTACCCTGACTCAGGGGGGCGAAAAACTGTTTTTT. Protein: CASTLTQGGEKLFF.